Shown below are 25 T cell receptor beta chains from a single sample sequenced in a study of T cell repertoires in cytomegalovirus infection. In TCRdb, the reads were re-called with MiXCR into one record per CDR3 protein. The repertoire holds about 360,000 distinct CDR3 sequences, with roughly 20% as singletons. Sequences were obtained from PBMCs. The receptors here all came from a human donor in good health (CMV status not recorded). Some clones in this sample may be carry-over from other donors' samples.

This clonotype occurred a few times. This chain connects TRBV2 to TRBJ2-1, with D maybe TRBD2 (6 bases). Per the germline V gene, CDR1 is SNHLY and CDR2 is FYNNEI. Trimming removed 8 bases from V and 7 bases from J, with 18 bases in between. The CDR3 consists of 14 residues. The CDR3 region has the DNA TGTGCCAGCCGGAGCGGGCCCGCGGGGAATGAGCAGTTCTTC. It is translated as CASRSGPAGNEQFF.

The rearrangement joins TRBV12-3 or TRBV12-4 to TRBJ2-7; 7 bases are shared with TRBD2. V trimming: 8 bases; J trimming: 7 bases; junction bases outside the gene matches: 11. The CDR3 runs to 13 residues. CDR3 sequence reads: CASPGGGPLEQYF. CDR3 coding DNA: TGTGCCAGCCCCGGGGGAGGGCCCCTAGAGCAGTACTTC.

This clonotype was counted once. The chain combines TRBV23-1 with TRBJ2-3, with D uncertain. TRBV23-1 is identified as an open reading frame with a role that is uncertain. The CDR3 contains 14 residues. Trimming took off 4 bases at V and 0 bases at J, with 8 bases between the two ends. The DNA for the CDR3 is TGCGCCAGCAGTCGGCGGAGAAGCACAGATACGCAGTATTTT. This sequence encodes CASSRRRSTDTQYF.

V is TRBV15 and J is TRBJ2-3; a possible D gene is TRBD1 (6 bases). V was shortened by 6 bases and J by 5 bases, with 15 bases between the two germline ends. The CDR3 covers 14 residues. CDR1 is LNHNV and CDR2 is YYDKDF in the germline V gene (reference sequence). CDR3 sequence reads: CATRDPGVEDTQYF. In DNA form, the CDR3 reads TGTGCCACCAGAGACCCAGGGGTGGAAGATACGCAGTATTTT.

This clonotype was found many times. This chain connects TRBV10-3 to TRBJ2-2, with D possibly matching TRBD2 (6 bases). V was trimmed by 10 bases and J by 0 bases, leaving 12 bases between them. There are 14 residues in the CDR3. CDR1 is ENHRY, CDR2 SYGVKD, per germline. CDR3 sequence reads: CATSRGTNTGELFF. The CDR3 nucleotides read TGTGCCACATCCCGGGGGACGAACACCGGGGAGCTGTTTTTT.

This clonotype was seen only a few times. The chain couples TRBV20-1 to TRBJ2-1, with a possible D match to TRBD2 (6 bases). V lost 1 base, J lost 6 bases, and 16 bases lay in between. The V gene's germline CDR1 is DFQATT and CDR2 SNEGSKA (reference sequence). The CDR3 sequence is 15 residues long. The CDR3 coding sequence is TGCAGTGCTAGAGTTCAAGGGACTTTTGGCAATGAGCAGTTCTTC. It codes for CSARVQGTFGNEQFF.

This chain links TRBV7-6 with TRBJ2-7; 8 bases are a match to TRBD1. The CDR3 extends over 15 amino acids. V lost 1 base to trimming and J lost 7 bases; unmatched junction nucleotides: 9. Germline values: CDR1 SGHVS, CDR2 FNYEAQ. CDR3 bases: TGTGCCAGCAGCTTAGAAGTGCAGGGGGCGAGGGAGCAGTACTTC. Its protein product is CASSLEVQGAREQYF. Full variable domain (remainder filled in from reference TRBV7-6 and TRBJ2-7): GAGVSQSPRYKVTKRGQDVALRCDPISGHVSLYWYRQALGQGPEFLTYFNYEAQQDKSGLPNDRFSAERPEGSISTLTIQRTEQRDSAMYRCASSLEVQGAREQYFGPGTRLTVT.

To note about this clonotype: Since a much larger clone is just one base distant, this may be a read error. The chain links TRBV11-2 to TRBJ2-1; either TRBD1 or TRBD2 may fit D (5 bases each). Germline lookup yields CDR1 SGHAT and CDR2 FQNNGV. CDR3 size: 16 residues. In nucleotides, the CDR3 is TGTGCCAGCAGCGCCCGGGACCCCGCCGTCCGCAATGAGCAGTGCTTC. It yields the protein CASSARDPAVRNEQCF.

The rearrangement uses TRBV11-2 and TRBJ2-5; perhaps TRBD2 as D (5 bases). In germline, CDR1 is SGHAT, CDR2 FQNNGV. V dropped 0 bases and J dropped 2 bases, with 13 bases sitting between them. The CDR3 sequence is 16 residues long. The CDR3 region is CASSLDHRLPQETQYF. The CDR3 DNA reads TGTGCCAGCAGCTTAGATCATCGACTACCTCAAGAGACCCAGTACTTC.

This clonotype was seen ten or more times. The chain uses TRBV7-2 and TRBJ2-1, with D possibly being TRBD1 (5 bases). Trimming cost V 2 bases and J 4 bases, with 12 bases left between them. The CDR3 runs to 15 residues. Germline CDR1 and CDR2: SGHTA and FQGNSA. The CDR3 spells CASSLTGDGYNEQFF. CDR3 DNA: TGTGCCAGCAGCTTAACAGGCGACGGATACAATGAGCAGTTCTTC. The variable domain in full, with the rest retrieved from reference TRBV7-2 and TRBJ2-1, is GAGVSQSPSNKVTEKGKDVELRCDPISGHTALYWYRQSLGQGLEFLIYFQGNSAPDKSGLPSDRFSAERTGGSVSTLTIQRTQQEDSAVYLCASSLTGDGYNEQFFGPGTRLTVL.

In its sample, this clonotype was seen many times. The chain has TRBV7-9 and TRBJ2-3, with a weak D call TRBD1 (5 bases). The CDR3 is 14 amino acids. The germline V gene encodes CDR1 SEHNR and CDR2 FQNEAQ (reference sequence). Trimming shortened V by 4 bases and J by 3 bases, and 11 bases separated the two germline ends. DNA for the CDR3: TGTGCCAGCAGCTCAGAGACAGATACAGATACGCAGTATTTT. It encodes CASSSETDTDTQYF.

This clonotype has ten or more counts. The chain recombines TRBV7-2 with TRBJ1-4, with D maybe TRBD1 (6 bases). The CDR3 covers 13 residues. Germline V gene lookup returns CDR1 SGHTA and CDR2 FQGNSA. V gave up 5 bases and J gave up 13 bases, with 17 bases separating them. This chain's CDR3 is CASSADPDRSLFF. CDR3 nucleotide sequence: TGTGCCAGCAGCGCCGATCCGGACAGATCACTGTTTTTT.

In this sample, this clonotype turned up a few times. V usage is TRBV15 and J usage is TRBJ2-1; perhaps TRBD2 as D (6 bases). The CDR3 runs to 16 residues. V lost 1 base, J lost 1 base, and 11 bases lay in between. The V gene's germline CDR1 is LNHNV and CDR2 YYDKDF (reference sequence). The CDR3: CATSRGGGFSYNEQFF. The CDR3, as DNA: TGTGCCACCAGCAGAGGGGGAGGTTTTTCCTACAATGAGCAGTTCTTC.

The sample holds a few counts of this clonotype. The V call is TRBV7-9, the J call TRBJ2-1, with D possibly matching TRBD1 (7 bases). V lost 6 bases to trimming and J lost 3 bases, with 15 bases between them. Germline V lookup: CDR1 SEHNR, CDR2 FQNEAQ (reference sequence). CDR3 length: 15 amino acids. CDR3: CASRTIRGDYNEQFF. The DNA of the CDR3 is TGTGCCAGCAGAACGATCAGGGGGGACTACAATGAGCAGTTCTTC.

This clonotype was counted at least ten times. The chain joins TRBV10-3 to TRBJ2-3; the D gene is possibly TRBD2 (6 bases). V was pared by 11 bases and J by 15 bases, with 21 bases between. Germline V gene sequence: CDR1 ENHRY, CDR2 SYGVKD. The CDR3 length is 11 residues. CDR3 nucleotides: TGTGCCGCAGCTACGGGACTCAGGGAATATTTT. Protein sequence: CAAATGLREYF.

This clonotype came up a few times. V usage is TRBV7-8 and J usage is TRBJ1-6; 7 positions agree with TRBD1. V shed 6 bases and J 8 bases; nucleotides not matched to a gene: 13. The germline V gene has CDR1 SGHVS and CDR2 FQNEAQ. This CDR3 is 16 amino acids long. The CDR3 bases are TGTGCCAGCAGATTTTCATCCGGGACAGTTTATTCACCCCTCCACTTT. This translates into CASRFSSGTVYSPLHF.

The chain is built from TRBV12-3 or TRBV12-4 and TRBJ1-6, with 7 bases matching TRBD1. The CDR3 length is 16 residues. Trimming cost V 2 bases and J 14 bases; bases outside gene matches: 15. The CDR3 nucleotides read TGTGCCAGCAGTTTATCGCGGTTGGGGGCAGGGGGGGCCCTCCACTTT. It yields the protein CASSLSRLGAGGALHF.

This clonotype was recorded many times. V gene TRBV7-9 combines with J gene TRBJ2-7; 8 bases are a match to TRBD1. There are 13 residues in the CDR3. Germline values: CDR1 SEHNR, CDR2 FQNEAQ (reference sequence). Germline trimming cut 3 bases from V and 7 bases from J; bases unmatched to any gene: 5. This CDR3 reads CASSFQGADEQYF. CDR3 bases: TGTGCCAGCAGCTTCCAGGGGGCGGATGAGCAGTACTTC.

The table lists this clonotype with many counts. The rearrangement joins TRBV7-2 to TRBJ2-5; TRBD2 matches 12 bases. V was clipped by 0 bases and J by 5 bases; unmatched bases: 4. The CDR3 is 16 residues long. Germline V gene sequence: CDR1 SGHTA, CDR2 FQGNSA. Here the CDR3 reads CASSLALAGGLETQYF. The CDR3 DNA reads as TGTGCCAGCAGCTTAGCGCTAGCGGGGGGGTTGGAGACCCAGTACTTC.

This clonotype was recorded many times. The genes are TRBV7-2 and TRBJ2-3, with a tentative D call TRBD2 (6 bases). Trimming took 0 bases from V and 5 from J, leaving 12 bases between them. The germline gives CDR1 SGHTA, CDR2 FQGNSA. The CDR3 contains 15 residues. CDR3 loop: CASSLAGGDGDTQYF. The CDR3 region has the DNA TGTGCCAGCAGCTTAGCAGGAGGGGATGGAGATACGCAGTATTTT.

This clonotype appeared a few times. This chain joins TRBV5-4 and TRBJ2-3; either TRBD1 or TRBD2 may supply D (5 bases each). Looked up from germline, CDR1 is SGHNT and CDR2 is YYREEE (reference sequence). V lost 4 bases and J 3 bases, leaving 15 bases between the germline ends. This CDR3 has 15 residues. CDR3 sequence reads: CASSALGTGTDTQYF. CDR3 nucleotide sequence: TGTGCCAGCAGCGCGTTGGGGACCGGGACAGATACGCAGTATTTT.

This chain uses TRBV5-1 with TRBJ1-6; D is unclear. The V and J ends lost 4 bases and 7 bases respectively, with 6 bases between them. This CDR3 region has 12 residues. CDR1 and CDR2 from the germline V gene are SGHRS and YFSETQ. CDR3 loop: CASSAWNSPLHF. In DNA form, the CDR3 reads TGCGCCAGCAGCGCGTGGAATTCACCCCTCCACTTT.

A few counts support this clonotype. The gene calls are TRBV29-1 and TRBJ2-7; a weak D match, TRBD2 (6 bases). The CDR3 has 20 residues. V shed 1 base and J shed 2 bases, with 30 bases lying between them. CDR1 is SQVTM and CDR2 is ANQGSEA in the germline V gene. The CDR3 nucleotides read TGCAGCGTTGAAGCCCTTCCGGAGGGCCTACAAGTAAATCCGACCTACGAGCAGTACTTC. Translating gives CSVEALPEGLQVNPTYEQYF.

The rearrangement links TRBV19 to TRBJ2-1, with 8 bases identical to TRBD1. V lost 5 bases and J lost 5; bases outside the gene matches: 8. Germline-derived CDR1 and CDR2 are LNHDA and SQIVND (reference sequence). CDR3 size: 15 residues. Here the CDR3 reads CASSPYRGSDNEQFF. The CDR3 nucleotides are TGTGCCAGTAGTCCTTACAGGGGGAGTGACAATGAGCAGTTCTTC.

The chain links TRBV7-2 to TRBJ2-3; no definite D call. Trimming stripped 2 bases from V and 3 bases from J, with 9 bases between. CDR1 is SGHTA and CDR2 is FQGNSA in the germline V gene. The length of the CDR3 is 14 residues. DNA of the CDR3: TGTGCCAGCAGCTTACGAGTAGTTACAGATACGCAGTATTTT. Amino acids: CASSLRVVTDTQYF.